One sample yielded the 24 T cell receptor beta chains listed below, sequenced in a study of neurological immune-mediated disorders. MiXCR, applied by TCRdb to the 5' RACE reads, yields one record per CDR3 protein. The sample has approximately 52,000 distinct CDR3 sequences, about 3% seen once. Sequencing was carried out using PBMCs. These receptors were taken from a middle-aged man with multiple sclerosis.

This clonotype was detected many times. V usage is TRBV5-1 and J usage is TRBJ1-4, with 7 bases fitting TRBD1. J lost 2 bases, V lost 4 bases, and 5 bases had no gene match. Per the germline V gene, CDR1 is SGHRS and CDR2 is YFSETQ. The CDR3 has 15 residues. CDR3 region: CASSHEGATNEKLFF. The CDR3 coding sequence is TGCGCCAGCAGCCACGAGGGGGCGACTAATGAAAAACTGTTTTTT.

At least ten counts were recorded for this clonotype. This CDR3 is CSARDSGTGVGVGNQPQHF. CDR3 nucleotide sequence: TGCAGTGCTAGAGATTCCGGGACAGGGGTGGGAGTAGGCAATCAGCCCCAGCATTTT. This sequence joins TRBV20-1 and TRBJ1-5, with 10 positions matching TRBD1. Germline V CDR1 and CDR2: DFQATT, SNEGSKA (reference sequence). This CDR3 spans 19 amino acids. J gave up 2 bases and V 0 bases, and 13 bases lay outside the gene matches.

At least ten counts were recorded for this clonotype. The V and J genes are TRBV25-1 and TRBJ1-1; 9 nucleotides align to TRBD1. Germline V lookup: CDR1 MGHDK, CDR2 SYGVNS. CDR3 size: 15 residues. Trimming at V came to 3 bases and at J to 0 bases, leaving 2 bases not matched to a gene. The CDR3 spells CASSEGTGLNTEAFF. The CDR3 bases are TGTGCCAGCAGTGAGGGGACAGGGTTGAACACTGAAGCTTTCTTT.

Remarks on this clonotype: A much larger clone differs from this one at a single base, so this may be a read error. The genes are TRBV5-5 and TRBJ2-7; tentatively, D is TRBD2 (5 bases). The CDR3 length is 15 residues. From germline, CDR1 is SGHKS and CDR2 YYEKEE (reference sequence). The CDR3 nucleotides read TGTGCCAGCAGCTTGGACCCGGACTCTTCCTACAAGCAGTACTTC. Its protein product is CASSLDPDSSYKQYF.

The sample holds many counts of this clonotype. This chain links TRBV5-1 with TRBJ1-1; D perhaps matches TRBD1 (5 bases). The CDR3 is 13 residues long. Trimming cost V 4 bases and J 3 bases, with 10 bases left between them. The germline gives CDR1 SGHRS, CDR2 YFSETQ. For the CDR3, the DNA is TGCGCCAGCAGCGCCTCGGGGGACACTGAAGCTTTCTTT. It codes for CASSASGDTEAFF.

A word on this clonotype: Since no conserved phenylalanine or tryptophan closes the CDR3, a read error is the likely cause. This chain connects TRBV5-1 to TRBJ2-4; maybe TRBD1 (5 bases). V gave up 1 base and J gave up 5 bases, with 13 bases separating them. The length of the CDR3 is 15 residues. From germline, CDR1 is SGHRS and CDR2 YFSETQ. The DNA for the CDR3 is TGCGCCAGCAGCTTGCAAGACAGTGAAGAAAACATTCAGTACAAC. Its translation is CASSLQDSEENIQYN.

This clonotype was seen many times. This chain links TRBV20-1 with TRBJ1-4, with 9 positions matching TRBD1. Germline lookup yields CDR1 DFQATT and CDR2 SNEGSKA (reference sequence). The length of the CDR3 is 14 residues. J lost 8 bases, V lost 5 bases, and 9 bases had no gene match. The CDR3 region has the DNA TGCAGTGCTCCCCGGACAGGGGTCGGGGAAAAACTGTTTTTT. Translation: CSAPRTGVGEKLFF.

Regarding this clonotype: Being one base from a much bigger clone, this may be a read error. DNA for the CDR3: TGCAGTGCTAGAGGACAGATCAATCAGCCCCAGCATTTT. Amino acid sequence: CSARGQINQPQHF. This sequence joins TRBV20-1 and TRBJ1-5, with a weak D call TRBD1 (5 bases). The CDR3 sequence is 13 residues long. CDR1 is DFQATT, CDR2 SNEGSKA, per germline (reference sequence). V lost 1 base, J lost 3 bases, and 7 bases lay in between.

This clonotype was counted a few times. This chain connects TRBV20-1 to TRBJ2-2; TRBD1 matches 10 bases. The trim removed 0 bases at V and 5 bases at J, leaving 6 bases unmatched. The CDR3 totals 16 residues. In germline, CDR1 is DFQATT, CDR2 SNEGSKA (reference sequence). Here the CDR3 reads CSARDTGTGETGELFF. CDR3 nucleotide sequence: TGCAGTGCTAGAGATACCGGGACAGGGGAGACCGGGGAGCTGTTTTTT.

At least ten counts were recorded for this clonotype. This chain uses TRBV12-3 or TRBV12-4 with TRBJ2-2; TRBD1 aligns across 7 bases. The CDR3 runs 14 residues. V was pared by 7 bases and J by 1 base, with 3 bases of the junction left unmatched. The CDR3 coding sequence is TGTGCCAGCACCCGGGACAGGAACACCGGGGAGCTGTTTTTT. This sequence encodes CASTRDRNTGELFF.

In this sample, this clonotype turned up many times. The V and J genes are TRBV3-1 and TRBJ1-6; D remains unclear. CDR1 and CDR2 (germline): LGHDT, YNNKEL (reference sequence). The V gene lost 1 base and the J gene lost 7 bases, with 8 bases spanning the gap. This CDR3 has 14 amino acids. DNA for the CDR3: TGTGCCAGCAGCCAAGTGACGGGCAATTCACCCCTCCACTTT. Translating gives CASSQVTGNSPLHF.

The gene calls are TRBV10-2 and TRBJ1-1; D might be TRBD1 (5 bases). Germline CDR1 is WSHSY and CDR2 is SAAADI. Trimming removed 7 bases from V and 6 bases from J, with 15 bases in between. The CDR3 length is 13 residues. CDR3 protein: CASTPGGSPEAFF. CDR3 DNA: TGCGCCAGCACCCCCGGGGGGAGCCCTGAAGCTTTCTTT.

At least ten counts were recorded for this clonotype. This chain links TRBV12-3 or TRBV12-4 with TRBJ1-1, with D maybe TRBD1 (6 bases). The CDR3 sequence is 14 residues long. Trimming removed 6 bases at V and 3 bases at J, with 14 bases between. The CDR3 bases are TGTGCCAGCAGGGACAGTCCTAGGCACACTGAAGCTTTCTTT. This codes for CASRDSPRHTEAFF.

This clonotype was picked up many times. This chain connects TRBV6-5 to TRBJ1-1; D uncertain. The CDR3 sequence is 14 residues long. Trimming took off 6 bases at V and 0 bases at J, with 11 bases between the two ends. CDR1 and CDR2 from the germline V gene are MNHEY and SVGAGI. CDR3 coding DNA: TGTGCCAGCAGACCCGACGGATTGAACACTGAAGCTTTCTTT. Translating gives CASRPDGLNTEAFF.

This clonotype has ten or more counts. The gene calls are TRBV5-1 and TRBJ1-1; 11 nucleotides align to TRBD1. CDR3 size: 15 residues. V was pared by 4 bases and J by 4 bases, with 6 bases of the junction left unmatched. Germline V CDR1 and CDR2: SGHRS, YFSETQ. The CDR3 protein is CASSARTGGATEAFF. CDR3 DNA sequence: TGCGCCAGCAGCGCCCGGACAGGGGGCGCCACTGAAGCTTTCTTT.

This clonotype has a count of ten or more. This chain uses TRBV3-1 with TRBJ2-5; D is uncertain. Germline CDR1 is LGHDT and CDR2 is YNNKEL (reference sequence). Trimming removed 2 bases from V and 5 bases from J, with 15 bases in between. The CDR3 totals 15 residues. The CDR3 reads CASSQIIRLGETQYF. The DNA of the CDR3 is TGTGCCAGCAGCCAAATTATACGGCTCGGGGAGACCCAGTACTTC.

This clonotype was counted a few times. The junction does not match germline at one end; this may be a read error. The rearrangement links TRBV20-1 to TRBJ1-5; 7 nucleotides match TRBD1. Germline V gene sequence: CDR1 DFQATT, CDR2 SNEGSKA (reference sequence). The CDR3 contains 17 residues. CDR3 nucleotides: TGCAGTGCTCGAACCCCGACAGGGAGTGCGGCGGATCAGCCCCAGAATTTT. This gives the protein CSARTPTGSAADQPQNF.

This clonotype was found many times. This rearrangement joins TRBV7-2 to TRBJ1-5, with D perhaps TRBD1 (5 bases). The germline V gene has CDR1 SGHTA and CDR2 FQGNSA. Trimming cost V 5 bases and J 4 bases, with 6 bases left between them. This CDR3 contains 12 residues. CDR3 amino acids: CASSRGNQPQHF. The CDR3 region has the DNA TGTGCCAGCAGCAGGGGAAATCAGCCCCAGCATTTT.

In this sample, this clonotype turned up many times. The chain links TRBV20-1 to TRBJ1-5, with a weak D call TRBD1 (5 bases). There are 13 residues in the CDR3. The V gene's germline CDR1 is DFQATT and CDR2 SNEGSKA (reference sequence). V was cut by 2 bases and J by 4 bases, with 9 bases left in between. CDR3 residues: CSARPDRNQPQHF. CDR3 nucleotide sequence: TGCAGTGCTAGACCCGACAGAAATCAGCCCCAGCATTTT.

This clonotype occurred many times. This chain connects TRBV3-1 to TRBJ2-1; possibly TRBD2 for D (5 bases). The CDR3 extends over 15 amino acids. Germline CDR1 LGHDT, CDR2 YNNKEL (reference sequence). The V end lost 3 bases, the J end lost 3 bases, and 12 bases lay between the germline ends. CDR3 nucleotide sequence: TGTGCCAGCAGCCAGGTAGAGGGCTTCTACAATGAGCAGTTCTTC. Protein: CASSQVEGFYNEQFF.

This chain connects TRBV12-3 or TRBV12-4 to TRBJ2-3; D unclear. The CDR3 sequence is 14 residues long. Trimming left V 3 bases short and J 2 bases short, with 9 bases between. CDR3 sequence: CASSFRRTTDTQYF. In DNA, the CDR3 is TGTGCCAGCAGTTTCCGGAGAACCACAGATACGCAGTATTTT.

In its sample, this clonotype was seen many times. The gene calls are TRBV7-2 and TRBJ1-4; D gene uncertain. Trimming cost V 5 bases and J 7 bases, with 11 bases left between them. CDR1 SGHTA and CDR2 FQGNSA come from the germline V gene. CDR3 size: 13 residues. CDR3 DNA: TGTGCCAGCAGCGTAGGGAGGCTTGAAAAACTGTTTTTT. Protein product: CASSVGRLEKLFF.

At least ten counts were recorded for this clonotype. This chain links TRBV5-6 with TRBJ1-1; D remains unclear. V was cut by 3 bases and J by 1 base, with 13 bases left in between. The CDR3 consists of 15 residues. Germline CDR1 SGHDT, CDR2 YYEEEE. The CDR3 loop is CASSYLELANTEAFF. DNA for the CDR3: TGTGCCAGCAGCTACCTGGAGCTAGCGAACACTGAAGCTTTCTTT.

This clonotype was picked up many times. This rearrangement joins TRBV20-1 to TRBJ2-1; a weak D match, TRBD1 (6 bases). Germline V gene sequence: CDR1 DFQATT, CDR2 SNEGSKA (reference sequence). Trimming took off 2 bases at V and 4 bases at J, with 12 bases between the two ends. This CDR3 contains 14 residues. The CDR3 DNA sequence: TGCAGTGCTAGACGCTCCGACAGGTACAATGAGCAGTTCTTC. This translates into CSARRSDRYNEQFF.